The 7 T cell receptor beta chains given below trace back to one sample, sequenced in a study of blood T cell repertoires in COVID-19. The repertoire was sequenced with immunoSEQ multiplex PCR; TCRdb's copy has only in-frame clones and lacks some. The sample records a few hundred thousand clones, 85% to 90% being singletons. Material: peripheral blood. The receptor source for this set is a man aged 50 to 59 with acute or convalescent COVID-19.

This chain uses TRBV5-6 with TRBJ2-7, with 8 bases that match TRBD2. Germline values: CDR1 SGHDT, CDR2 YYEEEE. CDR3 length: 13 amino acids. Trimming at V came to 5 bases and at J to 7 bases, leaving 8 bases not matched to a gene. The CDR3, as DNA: TGTGCCAGCAGATTGCGGGGGGCGGGTGAGCAGTACTTC. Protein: CASRLRGAGEQYF.

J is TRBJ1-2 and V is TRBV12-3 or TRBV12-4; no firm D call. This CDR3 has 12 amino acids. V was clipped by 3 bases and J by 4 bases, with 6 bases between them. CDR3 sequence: CASSLRIYGYTF. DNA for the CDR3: TGTGCCAGCAGTTTGCGGATCTATGGCTACACCTTC.

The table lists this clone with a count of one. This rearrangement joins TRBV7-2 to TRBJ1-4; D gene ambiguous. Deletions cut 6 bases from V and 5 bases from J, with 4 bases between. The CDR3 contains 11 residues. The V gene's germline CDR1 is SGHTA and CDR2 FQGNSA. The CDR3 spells CASRSNEKLFF. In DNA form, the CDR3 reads TGTGCCAGCAGGAGCAATGAAAAACTGTTTTTT.

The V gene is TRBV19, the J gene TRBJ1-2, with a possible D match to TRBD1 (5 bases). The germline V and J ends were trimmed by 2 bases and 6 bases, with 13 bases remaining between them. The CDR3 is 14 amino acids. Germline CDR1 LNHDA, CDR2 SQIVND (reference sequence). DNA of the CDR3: TGTGCCAGTAGTATAAGCCCCGACAGTCATGGCTACACCTTC. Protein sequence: CASSISPDSHGYTF. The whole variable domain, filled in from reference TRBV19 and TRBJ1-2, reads DGGITQSPKYLFRKEGQNVTLSCEQNLNHDAMYWYRQDPGQGLRLIYYSQIVNDFQKGDIAEGYSVSREKKESFPLTVTSAQKNPTAFYLCASSISPDSHGYTFGSGTRLTVV.

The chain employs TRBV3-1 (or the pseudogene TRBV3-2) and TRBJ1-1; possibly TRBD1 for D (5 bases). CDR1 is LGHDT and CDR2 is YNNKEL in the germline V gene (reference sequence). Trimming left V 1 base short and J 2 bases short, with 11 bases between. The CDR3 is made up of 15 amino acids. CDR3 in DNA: TGTGCCAGCAGCCAAGCATGGGGGACTAACACTGAAGCTTTCTTT. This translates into CASSQAWGTNTEAFF.

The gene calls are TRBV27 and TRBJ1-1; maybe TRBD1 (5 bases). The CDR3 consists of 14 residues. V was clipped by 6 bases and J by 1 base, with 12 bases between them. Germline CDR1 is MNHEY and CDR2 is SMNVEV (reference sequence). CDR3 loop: CASRGGLQNTEAFF. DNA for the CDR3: TGTGCCAGCAGGGGGGGACTCCAGAACACTGAAGCTTTCTTT.

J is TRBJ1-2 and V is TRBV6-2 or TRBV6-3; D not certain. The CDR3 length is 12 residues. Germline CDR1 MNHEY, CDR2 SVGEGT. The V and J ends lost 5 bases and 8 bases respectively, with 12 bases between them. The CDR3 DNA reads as TGTGCCAGCAGTCGCTACAGTGGAGGCTACACCTTC. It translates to CASSRYSGGYTF.